This T cell receptor beta chain originates from a study of monozygotic twins with inflammatory bowel disease. Findings and caveats of the study: The inverse Simpson measure of TCRbeta diversity was lower in IBD patients than in healthy co-twins. The analysis yielded no support for one strong signal or clonotype associated with IBD.

TCRdb re-called the 5' RACE reads and shows each CDR3 protein once, DNA omitted. The sample table includes 400,000 or so distinct CDR3 sequences. About this clonotype: Its antigen remains unidentified.

The TCR was taken from a human donor with ulcerative colitis or Crohn's disease, or a healthy co-twin of an affected twin (not recorded which). Sample: blood.

The CDR3 protein is CASSYLGAQVYEQYF. This chain uses TRBV6-5 with TRBJ2-7; TCRdb reports TRBD1, a call that lacks DNA to check it against. Per the germline V gene, CDR1 is MNHEY and CDR2 is SVGAGI. CDR3 length: 15 residues.